The entry below describes one T cell receptor beta chain. A much larger clone lies one base from this, so it may be a read error. Graves' hyperthyroidism without ophthalmopathy progression within 18 months was termed stable. Diagnostic assessment was based on clinical symptoms, serum thyroxine and TRAb, thyroid ultrasound and orbital computed tomography. The data were obtained in a study of T cells in Graves' hyperthyroidism and ophthalmopathy. The TCR beta CDR3 regions underwent amplification using RNA transcripts as the source. The TCR CDR3 first-round RT-PCR relied on the HTBI primer set. Using its own MiXCR run on the multiplex PCR reads, TCRdb lists one record per CDR3 protein. The sample consists of about 590,000 distinct CDR3 sequences, 15% to 18% of them appearing once. This CDR3 comprises 15 residues.

The source of this sequence is a woman in her thirties with Graves' hyperthyroidism. The sample comprised blood. The V call is TRBV12-3 or TRBV12-4, the J call TRBJ1-5, with TRBD1 identical over 7 bases. CDR3 sequence reads: CAGSSLGGLNQPQHF. For the CDR3, the DNA is TGTGCCGGCAGTTCCTTAGGGGGCCTCAATCAGCCCCAGCATTTT.